The present T cell receptor (beta chain) was sequenced within a study of blood T cell repertoires in COVID-19. On the study more broadly: Specimens from acute and convalescent COVID-19 originated in the United States, Italy and Spain. The cDNA or gDNA used as material had been derived from T cells, B-cell-depleted T cells, or PBMCs.

Per the authors' pipeline: Estimated nucleated cell counts came from reference gene primer amplification. TCRdb's copy holds only in-frame clones and misses some; the assay was immunoSEQ multiplex PCR. Clone size and the V and J calls come from that table; the DNA yielded D and trimming. The sample records around 300,000 clones, roughly 90% being singletons. Germline V gives CDR1 MNHEY, CDR2 SMNVEV (reference sequence). The length of the CDR3 is 14 residues. V lost 4 bases, J lost 7 bases, and 14 bases lay in between. The V and J genes are TRBV27 and TRBJ2-1, with D possibly matching TRBD2 (5 bases). The receptor comes from a man aged 18 to 29 with active or convalescent COVID-19. The sequenced material came from peripheral blood. The CDR3 nucleotides are TGTGCCAGCAGTTATGCACGGGGTGGGAATGAGCAGTTCTTC. This translates into CASSYARGGNEQFF.